These 16 T cell receptor beta chains originate from one sample sequenced in a study of cytomegalovirus exposure and HLA in healthy donors. In the PCR, 60 Vbeta and 13 Jbeta primers were used. Sequencing used immunoSEQ multiplex PCR; TCRdb keeps in-frame clones, though not all of them. The sample comprises 70,000 to 95,000 clones, approximately 60% of which are singletons, and around 5.5% rests with the top ten. The sequenced sample was PBMCs. These receptors all stem from a woman aged 25 to 39 in good health and CMV-seropositive.

The V and J genes are TRBV28 and TRBJ1-1; no clear D. Trimming pared 3 bases from V and 1 base from J, leaving 6 bases between. This CDR3 region has 13 residues. CDR1 is MDHEN and CDR2 is SYDVKM in the germline V gene. The CDR3 coding sequence is TGTGCCAGCAGTTTGGGAGAGAACACTGAAGCTTTCTTT. It yields the protein CASSLGENTEAFF.

The chain recombines TRBV2 with TRBJ2-3, with 8 bases identical to TRBD1. J lost 4 bases, V lost 7 bases, and 7 bases had no gene match. Looked up from germline, CDR1 is SNHLY and CDR2 is FYNNEI. The CDR3 is 14 amino acids. CDR3 nucleotide sequence: TGTGCCAGCACCGGACAGGGACGGTCAGATACGCAGTATTTT. Residues: CASTGQGRSDTQYF.

The CDR3 loop is CASSLDIYEKLFF. The CDR3 DNA sequence: TGTGCCAGTAGTTTGGACATCTATGAAAAACTGTTTTTT. The chain combines TRBV19 with TRBJ1-4; TRBD1 might be the D (5 bases). V dropped 5 bases and J dropped 6 bases, with 10 bases sitting between them. The CDR3 is 13 residues long. Germline CDR1 LNHDA, CDR2 SQIVND (reference sequence).

This chain connects TRBV7-6 to TRBJ2-1; 16 nucleotides line up with TRBD2. CDR3 size: 19 residues. J gave up 7 bases and V 1 base, and 10 bases lay outside the gene matches. Per the germline V gene, CDR1 is SGHVS and CDR2 is FNYEAQ. CDR3 coding DNA: TGTGCCAGCAGCTTAGTTCCGGGACTAGCGGGGGGGCCGAAAAATGAGCAGTTCTTC. Amino acid sequence: CASSLVPGLAGGPKNEQFF. Together with reference TRBV7-6 and TRBJ2-1, the CDR3 gives the full variable domain: GAGVSQSPRYKVTKRGQDVALRCDPISGHVSLYWYRQALGQGPEFLTYFNYEAQQDKSGLPNDRFSAERPEGSISTLTIQRTEQRDSAMYRCASSLVPGLAGGPKNEQFFGPGTRLTVL.

This clone was seen just once. The chain has TRBV4-3 and TRBJ2-7; 15 bases agree with TRBD2. The germline gives CDR1 LGHNA, CDR2 YSLEER. J lost 1 base, V lost 4 bases, and 2 bases had no gene match. The CDR3 has 16 amino acids. Written as DNA, the CDR3 is TGCGCCAGCAGCCGGGGACTAGCGGGGGGTTCCTACGAGCAGTACTTC. Translated, it gives CASSRGLAGGSYEQYF.

This clone was detected a few times. V gene TRBV2 combines with J gene TRBJ1-1; no definite D call. Trimming took 5 bases from V and 0 from J, leaving 10 bases between them. The length of the CDR3 is 14 residues. Germline V gene data show CDR1 as SNHLY and CDR2 as FYNNEI. The CDR3 sequence: CASSLVQMNTEAFF. DNA of the CDR3: TGTGCCAGCAGTTTAGTACAGATGAACACTGAAGCTTTCTTT.

In the case of this clone: One junction end disagrees with the germline gene, perhaps due to a read error. The rearrangement uses TRBV7-9 and TRBJ1-3; TRBD1 might be the D (5 bases). The germline V gene has CDR1 SEHNR and CDR2 FQNEAQ (reference sequence). This CDR3 has 14 amino acids. The CDR3 region has the DNA TGTTCCAGCAGCAGACAGAGCTCTGGAAACACCATATATTTT. Protein sequence: CSSSRQSSGNTIYF.

The rearrangement uses TRBV12-5 and TRBJ1-1; D is uncertain. Germline assignment: CDR1 LGHNT and CDR2 FRNRAP. The V gene lost 0 bases and the J gene lost 1 base, with 9 bases spanning the gap. CDR3 length: 15 amino acids. The CDR3 loop reads CASGLVGGSNTEAFF. DNA for the CDR3: TGTGCTAGTGGTTTGGTTGGCGGATCGAACACTGAAGCTTTCTTT.

This clone was seen a few times. The rearrangement joins TRBV7-2 to TRBJ1-2, with 7 positions matching TRBD1. V dropped 5 bases and J dropped 2; count of bases not matched to a gene: 8. The CDR3 contains 15 residues. Germline V gives CDR1 SGHTA, CDR2 FQGNSA. The CDR3 sequence: CASSADRVVNYGYTF. The DNA of the CDR3 is TGTGCCAGCAGCGCCGACAGGGTAGTCAACTATGGCTACACCTTC.

This clone has a handful of counts. The chain is built from TRBV6-1 and TRBJ1-5; 12 bases are shared with TRBD1. Germline assignment: CDR1 MNHNS and CDR2 SASEGT. V was clipped by 8 bases and J by 5 bases; unmatched bases: 4. The CDR3 totals 14 residues. The CDR3 DNA reads as TGTGCCAGCCGGGGACAGGGGGCTCATCAGCCCCAGCATTTT. As protein: CASRGQGAHQPQHF.

On this clone itself: The junction differs from germline at one of its ends, possibly a read error. The rearrangement joins TRBV7-9 to TRBJ2-7; TRBD1 matches 7 bases. Looked up from germline, CDR1 is SEHNR and CDR2 is FQNEAQ (reference sequence). The length of the CDR3 is 15 residues. CDR3 in DNA: TGTTCCAGCAGCTTAGCAGGTCGACAGGGCCCCGAGCAGTACTTC. Amino acids: CSSSLAGRQGPEQYF.

This clone was seen a single time. The J gene is TRBJ1-2, the V gene TRBV7-2; D is ambiguous. With 5 bases removed from V and 8 bases from J, the gap between germline ends came to 15 bases. The germline V gene encodes CDR1 SGHTA and CDR2 FQGNSA. The CDR3 spans 13 residues. The CDR3: CASSVRGGGGYTF. In DNA form, the CDR3 reads TGTGCCAGCAGCGTCCGCGGTGGAGGCGGCTACACCTTC.

The gene calls are TRBV28 and TRBJ1-4; possibly TRBD1 for D (5 bases). V was trimmed by 3 bases and J by 8 bases, leaving 10 bases between them. The CDR3 runs to 13 residues. Germline CDR1 reads MDHEN; CDR2 reads SYDVKM. The CDR3, as DNA: TGTGCCAGCAGTTTCAGGGATAGGGAAAAACTGTTTTTT. This encodes CASSFRDREKLFF.

This clone was counted only a few times. The genes are TRBV10-2 and TRBJ1-1, with 8 bases that match TRBD1. V shed 7 bases and J 1 base; nucleotides not matched to a gene: 2. The CDR3 spans 13 residues. Germline V CDR1 and CDR2: WSHSY, SAAADI. The CDR3, as DNA: TGCGCCAGCACCGACAGGGGGAACACTGAAGCTTTCTTT. This gives the protein CASTDRGNTEAFF.

This clone was seen a single time. V is TRBV18 and J is TRBJ1-1; a possible D gene is TRBD1 (5 bases). CDR1 is KGHSH and CDR2 is LQKENI in the germline V gene. Trimming cost V 6 bases and J 4 bases, with 24 bases left between them. The length of the CDR3 is 17 residues. The DNA for the CDR3 is TGTGCCAGCTCTCCTGTCGAAGGGGCGATCCGGGCCACTGAAGCTTTCTTT. As protein: CASSPVEGAIRATEAFF. The entire variable domain, with the rest obtained from reference TRBV18 and TRBJ1-1, is as follows: NAGVMQNPRHLVRRRGQEARLRCSPMKGHSHVYWYRQLPEEGLKFMVYLQKENIIDESGMPKERFSAEFPKEGPSILRIQQVVRGDSAAYFCASSPVEGAIRATEAFFGQGTRLTVV.

The chain uses TRBV4-3 and TRBJ2-2; possible D gene TRBD1, 6 bases. There are 15 residues in the CDR3. Trimming left V 1 base short and J 1 base short, with 7 bases between. CDR1 LGHNA and CDR2 YSLEER come from the germline V gene. CDR3 nucleotides: TGCGCCAGCAGCCAAGTACAGGGGAACACCGGGGAGCTGTTTTTT. The encoded protein is CASSQVQGNTGELFF.